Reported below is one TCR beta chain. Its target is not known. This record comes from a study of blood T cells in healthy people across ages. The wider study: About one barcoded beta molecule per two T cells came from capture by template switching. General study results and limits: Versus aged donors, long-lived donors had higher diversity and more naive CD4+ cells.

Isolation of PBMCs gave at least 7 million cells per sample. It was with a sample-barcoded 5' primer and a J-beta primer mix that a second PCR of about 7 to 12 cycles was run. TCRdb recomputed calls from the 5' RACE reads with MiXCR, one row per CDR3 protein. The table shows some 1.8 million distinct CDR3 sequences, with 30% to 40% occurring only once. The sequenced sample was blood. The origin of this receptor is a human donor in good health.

CDR3 sequence (DNA): TGCAGCGCGATACCAACCTTGGTTTCTGCGAAGGTACGCACTACAGATACGCAGTATTTT. It is translated as CSAIPTLVSAKVRTTDTQYF. The chain combines TRBV29-1 with TRBJ2-3; D ambiguous. The V end lost 7 bases, the J end lost 3 bases, and 35 bases lay between the germline ends. The CDR3 has 20 residues. Germline V gene data show CDR1 as SQVTM and CDR2 as ANQGSEA.